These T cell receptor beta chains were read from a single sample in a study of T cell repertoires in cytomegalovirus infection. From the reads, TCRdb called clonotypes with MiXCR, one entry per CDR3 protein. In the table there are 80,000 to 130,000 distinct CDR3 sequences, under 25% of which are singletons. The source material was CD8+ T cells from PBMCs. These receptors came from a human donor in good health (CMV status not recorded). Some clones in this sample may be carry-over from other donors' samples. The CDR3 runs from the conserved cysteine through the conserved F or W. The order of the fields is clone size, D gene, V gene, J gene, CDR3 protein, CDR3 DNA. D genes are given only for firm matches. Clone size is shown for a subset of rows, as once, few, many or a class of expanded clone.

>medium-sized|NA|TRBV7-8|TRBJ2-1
CASSLRDRIKEQFF
TGTGCCAGCAGCCTCCGGGATCGAATCAAGGAGCAGTTCTTC
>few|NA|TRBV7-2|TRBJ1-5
CASSLGGAVNQPQHF
TGTGCCAGCAGCTTAGGGGGCGCCGTCAATCAGCCCCAGCATTTT
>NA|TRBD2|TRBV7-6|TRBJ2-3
CASSFSGGPTDTQYF
TGTGCCAGCAGCTTCAGCGGGGGGCCCACAGATACGCAGTATTTT
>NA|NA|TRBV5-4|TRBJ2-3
CASSPGGDTQYF
TGTGCCAGCAGCCCAGGGGGGGATACGCAGTATTTT
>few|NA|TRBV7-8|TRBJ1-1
CASSLPVQSNTEAFF
TGTGCCAGCAGCTTACCCGTGCAGTCGAACACTGAAGCTTTCTTT
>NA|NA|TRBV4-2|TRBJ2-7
CASSQDGAGYEQYF
TGTGCCAGCAGCCAAGACGGGGCGGGCTACGAGCAGTACTTC
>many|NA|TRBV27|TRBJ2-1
CASSMGGPYNEQFF
TGTGCCAGCAGTATGGGGGGACCTTACAATGAGCAGTTCTTC
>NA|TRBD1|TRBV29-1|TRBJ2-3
CSVDPGTGTDTQYF
TGCAGCGTTGACCCCGGGACAGGGACAGATACGCAGTATTTT
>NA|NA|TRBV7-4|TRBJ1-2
CASSSSGETNYGYTF
TGTGCCAGCAGCTCCTCAGGGGAGACTAACTATGGCTACACCTTC
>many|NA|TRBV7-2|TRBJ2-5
CASSLGRGIQETQYF
TGTGCCAGCAGCTTAGGGAGGGGGATACAAGAGACCCAGTACTTC
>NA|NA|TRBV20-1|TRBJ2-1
CSADHRDHVVDEQFF
TGCAGTGCGGATCACCGGGACCACGTCGTAGATGAGCAGTTCTTC
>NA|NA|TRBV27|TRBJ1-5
CASSPRAAEYQPQHF
TGTGCCAGCAGTCCCAGGGCCGCGGAGTATCAGCCCCAGCATTTT
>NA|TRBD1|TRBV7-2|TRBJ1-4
CASSLAPTGGPYATNEKLFF
TGTGCCAGCAGCTTAGCTCCGACAGGGGGCCCTTATGCAACTAATGAAAAACTGTTTTTT
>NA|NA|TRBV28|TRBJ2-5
CASSFLRGLETQYF
TGTGCCAGCAGTTTTTTGCGGGGGCTAGAGACCCAGTACTTC
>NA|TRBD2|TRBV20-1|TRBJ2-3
CSALTSGRADTQYF
TGCAGTGCTCTGACTAGCGGGAGGGCAGATACGCAGTATTTT
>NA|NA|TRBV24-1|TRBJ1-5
CATSKGGGNQPQHF
TGTGCCACCAGTAAGGGGGGGGGCAATCAGCCCCAGCATTTT
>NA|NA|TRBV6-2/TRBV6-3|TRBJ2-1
CASLWRLQQFF
TGTGCCAGCCTTTGGAGGTTGCAGCAGTTCTTC
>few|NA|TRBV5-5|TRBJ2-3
CASSLEGDTQYF
TGTGCCAGCAGCTTGGAGGGAGATACGCAGTATTTT
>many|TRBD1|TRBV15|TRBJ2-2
CATSTGTDTGELFF
TGTGCCACCAGCACCGGGACAGACACCGGGGAGCTGTTTTTT
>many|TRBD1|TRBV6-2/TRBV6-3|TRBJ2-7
CASSPDRVSGEQYF
TGTGCCAGCAGCCCGGACAGGGTGTCTGGTGAGCAGTACTTC
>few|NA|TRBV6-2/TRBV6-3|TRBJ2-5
CASRPGTEETQYF
TGTGCCAGCAGGCCCGGGACGGAAGAGACCCAGTACTTC
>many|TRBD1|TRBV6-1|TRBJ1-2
CASSGTGQPTPNYGYTF
TGTGCCAGCAGTGGGACGGGACAGCCGACTCCTAACTATGGCTACACCTTC
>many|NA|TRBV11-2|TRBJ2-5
CASSSGGPETQYF
TGTGCCAGCAGCTCAGGAGGACCTGAGACCCAGTACTTC
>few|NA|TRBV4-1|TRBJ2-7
CASSQEFQGSLEQYF
TGCGCCAGCAGCCAAGAGTTTCAGGGTAGTCTCGAGCAGTACTTC
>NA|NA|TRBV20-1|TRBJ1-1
CSADPWGAVTEAFF
TGCAGTGCCGATCCTTGGGGGGCGGTCACTGAAGCTTTCTTT
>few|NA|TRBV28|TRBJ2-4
CASSLLQGNIQYF
TGTGCCAGCAGTTTATTACAGGGAAACATTCAGTACTTC
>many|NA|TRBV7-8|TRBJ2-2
CASSLVVLNTGELFF
TGTGCCAGCAGCTTAGTAGTGTTGAACACCGGGGAGCTGTTTTTT
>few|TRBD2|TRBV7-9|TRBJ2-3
CASSLWREATDTQYF
TGTGCCAGCAGCTTATGGCGGGAGGCCACAGATACGCAGTATTTT
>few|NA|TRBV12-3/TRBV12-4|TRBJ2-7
CASSGGTEQYF
TGTGCCAGCAGTGGGGGCACAGAGCAGTACTTC
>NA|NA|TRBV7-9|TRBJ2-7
CASSPASEGGYEQYF
TGTGCCAGCAGCCCAGCGAGTGAGGGTGGCTACGAGCAGTACTTC
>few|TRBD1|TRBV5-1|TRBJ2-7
CASSFTWDRSSYEQYF
TGCGCCAGCAGCTTCACCTGGGACAGGAGCTCCTACGAGCAGTACTTC
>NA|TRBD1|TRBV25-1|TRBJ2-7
CASSGQGFVLYF
TGTGCCAGCAGTGGACAGGGGTTCGTCTTGTACTTC
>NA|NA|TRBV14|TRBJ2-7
CASSQVDYEQYF
TGTGCCAGCAGCCAAGTTGACTACGAGCAGTACTTC